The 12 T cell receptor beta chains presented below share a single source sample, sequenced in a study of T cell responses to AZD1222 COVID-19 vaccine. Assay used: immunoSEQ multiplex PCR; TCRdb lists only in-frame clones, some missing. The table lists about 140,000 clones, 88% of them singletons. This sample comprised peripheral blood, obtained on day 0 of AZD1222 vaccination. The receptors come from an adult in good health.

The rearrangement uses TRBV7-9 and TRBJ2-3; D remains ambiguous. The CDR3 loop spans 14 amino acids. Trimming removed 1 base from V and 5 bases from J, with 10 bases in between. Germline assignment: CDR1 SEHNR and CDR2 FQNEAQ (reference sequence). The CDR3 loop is CASSLEAHGDTQYF. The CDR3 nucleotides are TGTGCCAGCAGCTTAGAGGCGCACGGAGATACGCAGTATTTT.

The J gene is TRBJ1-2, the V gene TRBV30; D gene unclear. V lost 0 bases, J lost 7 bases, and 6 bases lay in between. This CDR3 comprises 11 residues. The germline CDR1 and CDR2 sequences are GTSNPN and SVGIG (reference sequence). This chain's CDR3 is CAWSVLGGYTF. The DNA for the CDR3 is TGTGCCTGGAGTGTACTTGGTGGCTACACCTTC.

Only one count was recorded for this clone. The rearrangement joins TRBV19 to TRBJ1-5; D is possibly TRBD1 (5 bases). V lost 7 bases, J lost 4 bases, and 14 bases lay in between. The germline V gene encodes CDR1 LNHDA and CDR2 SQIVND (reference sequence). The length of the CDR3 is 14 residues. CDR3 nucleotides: TGTGCCAGTAAAAGGTCGGGGGAGAATCAGCCCCAGCATTTT. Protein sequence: CASKRSGENQPQHF.

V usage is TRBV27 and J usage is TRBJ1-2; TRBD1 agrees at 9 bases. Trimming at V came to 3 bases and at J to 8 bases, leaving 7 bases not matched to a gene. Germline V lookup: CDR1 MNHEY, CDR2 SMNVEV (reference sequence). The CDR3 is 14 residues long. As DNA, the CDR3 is TGTGCCAGCAGTTTCCAAACAGGGGGCCAAGGCTACACCTTC. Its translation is CASSFQTGGQGYTF.

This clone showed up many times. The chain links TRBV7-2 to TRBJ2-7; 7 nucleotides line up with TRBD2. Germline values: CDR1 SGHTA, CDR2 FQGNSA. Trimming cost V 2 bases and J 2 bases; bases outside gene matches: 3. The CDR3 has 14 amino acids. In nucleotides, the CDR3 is TGTGCCAGCAGCTTACTTGCGGGAGCCTACGAGCAGTACTTC. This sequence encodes CASSLLAGAYEQYF.

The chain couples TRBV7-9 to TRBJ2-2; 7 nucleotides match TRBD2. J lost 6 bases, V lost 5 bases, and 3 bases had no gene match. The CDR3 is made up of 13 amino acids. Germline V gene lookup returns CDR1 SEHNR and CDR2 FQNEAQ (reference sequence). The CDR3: CASSESGAGELFF. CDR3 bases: TGTGCCAGCAGCGAGAGCGGGGCCGGGGAGCTGTTTTTT. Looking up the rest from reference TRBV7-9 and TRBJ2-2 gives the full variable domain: DTGVSQNPRHKITKRGQNVTFRCDPISEHNRLYWYRQTLGQGPEFLTYFQNEAQLEKSRLLSDRFSAERPKGSFSTLEIQRTEQGDSAMYLCASSESGAGELFFGEGSRLTVL.

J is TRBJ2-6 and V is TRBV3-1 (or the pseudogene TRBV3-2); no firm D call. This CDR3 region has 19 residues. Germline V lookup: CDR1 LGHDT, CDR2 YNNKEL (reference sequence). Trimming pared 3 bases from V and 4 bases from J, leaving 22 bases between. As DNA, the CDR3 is TGTGCCAGCAGCCATCCCGGACGGTCTCTATTACGGGGGGCCAACGTCCTGACTTTC. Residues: CASSHPGRSLLRGANVLTF.

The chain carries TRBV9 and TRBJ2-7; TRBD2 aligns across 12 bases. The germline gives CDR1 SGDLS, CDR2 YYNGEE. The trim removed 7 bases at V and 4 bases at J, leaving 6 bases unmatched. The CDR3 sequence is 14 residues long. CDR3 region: CASGPTSGSYEQYF. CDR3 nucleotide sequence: TGTGCCAGCGGACCGACTAGCGGGAGTTACGAGCAGTACTTC.

This CDR3 reads CASSLPTVSNYGYTF. CDR3 DNA sequence: TGTGCCAGCAGTCTTCCCACAGTATCTAACTATGGCTACACCTTC. The chain employs TRBV28 and TRBJ1-2; D is unresolved. This CDR3 region has 15 residues. V shed 5 bases and J shed 0 bases, with 13 bases lying between them. Germline V gene sequence: CDR1 MDHEN, CDR2 SYDVKM.

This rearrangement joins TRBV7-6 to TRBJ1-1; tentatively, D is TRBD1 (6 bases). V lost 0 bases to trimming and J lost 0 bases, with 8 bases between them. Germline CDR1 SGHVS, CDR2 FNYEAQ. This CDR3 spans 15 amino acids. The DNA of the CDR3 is TGTGCCAGCAGCTTAGCGGACAGTGTGAACACTGAAGCTTTCTTT. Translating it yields CASSLADSVNTEAFF.

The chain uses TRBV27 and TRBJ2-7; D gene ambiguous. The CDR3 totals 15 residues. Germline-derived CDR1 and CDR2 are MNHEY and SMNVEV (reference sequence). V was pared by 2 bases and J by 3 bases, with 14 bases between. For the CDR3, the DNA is TGTGCCAGCAGTTTACAGGCGGCCTCATACTACGAGCAGTACTTC. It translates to CASSLQAASYYEQYF.

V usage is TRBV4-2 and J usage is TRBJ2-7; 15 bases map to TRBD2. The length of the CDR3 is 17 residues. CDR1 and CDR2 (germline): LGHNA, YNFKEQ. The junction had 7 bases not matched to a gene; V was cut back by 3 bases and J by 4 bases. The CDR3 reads CASSHGLAGGGDYEQYF. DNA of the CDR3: TGTGCCAGCAGCCACGGACTAGCGGGAGGGGGGGATTACGAGCAGTACTTC.